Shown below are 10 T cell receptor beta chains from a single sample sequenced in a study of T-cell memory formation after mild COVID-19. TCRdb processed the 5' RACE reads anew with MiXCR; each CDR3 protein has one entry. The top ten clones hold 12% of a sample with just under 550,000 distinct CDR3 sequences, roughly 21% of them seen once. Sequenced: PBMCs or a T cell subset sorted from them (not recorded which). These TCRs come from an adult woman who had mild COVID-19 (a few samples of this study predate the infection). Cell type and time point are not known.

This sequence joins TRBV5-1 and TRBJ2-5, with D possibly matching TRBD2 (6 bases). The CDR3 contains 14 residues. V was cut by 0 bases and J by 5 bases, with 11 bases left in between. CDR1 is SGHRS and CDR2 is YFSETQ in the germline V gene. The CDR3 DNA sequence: TGCGCCAGCAGCTTGGCCAAAGCGGGCGAGACCCAGTACTTC. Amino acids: CASSLAKAGETQYF.

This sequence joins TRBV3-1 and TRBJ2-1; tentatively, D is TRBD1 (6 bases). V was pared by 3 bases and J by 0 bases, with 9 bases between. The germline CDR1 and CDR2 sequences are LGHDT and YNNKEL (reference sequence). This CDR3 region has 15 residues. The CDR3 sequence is CASSQQGRSYNEQFF. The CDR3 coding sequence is TGTGCCAGCAGCCAGCAGGGGCGCTCCTACAATGAGCAGTTCTTC.

The CDR3 protein is CATSDTGGRALGEQYF. The CDR3 DNA sequence: TGTGCCACCAGTGATACGGGCGGGAGGGCCCTCGGAGAGCAGTACTTC. V is TRBV24-1 and J is TRBJ2-7, with 9 bases matching TRBD2. The CDR3 sequence is 16 residues long. Germline loops: CDR1 KGHDR, CDR2 SFDVKD. V dropped 3 bases and J dropped 7; count of bases not matched to a gene: 12.

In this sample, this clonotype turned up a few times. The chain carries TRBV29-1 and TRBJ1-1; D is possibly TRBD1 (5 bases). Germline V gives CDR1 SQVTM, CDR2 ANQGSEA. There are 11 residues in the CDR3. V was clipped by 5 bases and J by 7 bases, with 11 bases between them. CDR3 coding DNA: TGCAGCGTTCAGAGGGGCGATGAAGCTTTCTTT. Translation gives CSVQRGDEAFF.

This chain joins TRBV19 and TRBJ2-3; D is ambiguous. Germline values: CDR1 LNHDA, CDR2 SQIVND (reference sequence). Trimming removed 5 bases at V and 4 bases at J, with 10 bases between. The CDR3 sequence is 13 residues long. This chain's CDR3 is CASSLARPDTQYF. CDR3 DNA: TGTGCCAGTAGTCTCGCCCGGCCAGATACGCAGTATTTT.

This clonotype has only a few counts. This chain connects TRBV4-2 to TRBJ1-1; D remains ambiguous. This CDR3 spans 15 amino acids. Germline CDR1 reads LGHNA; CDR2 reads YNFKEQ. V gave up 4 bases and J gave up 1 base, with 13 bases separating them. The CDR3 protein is CASSPFINSNTEAFF. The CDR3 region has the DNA TGTGCCAGCAGCCCCTTCATAAACTCGAACACTGAAGCTTTCTTT.

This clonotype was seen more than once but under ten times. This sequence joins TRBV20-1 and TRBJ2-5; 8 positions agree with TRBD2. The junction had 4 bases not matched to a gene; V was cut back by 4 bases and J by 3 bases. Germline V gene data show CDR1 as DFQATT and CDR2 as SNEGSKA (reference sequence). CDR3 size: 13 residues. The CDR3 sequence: CSATAGGKETQYF. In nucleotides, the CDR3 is TGCAGTGCTACCGCGGGAGGAAAAGAGACCCAGTACTTC.

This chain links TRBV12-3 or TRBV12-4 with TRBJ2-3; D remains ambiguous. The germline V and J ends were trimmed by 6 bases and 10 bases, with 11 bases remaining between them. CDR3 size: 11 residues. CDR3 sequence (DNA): TGTGCCAGCAGCCAGGAGACGGCGCAGTATTTT. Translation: CASSQETAQYF.

The DNA of the CDR3 is TGTGCCAGCACCCTTGGGTCTTCAGATACGCAGTATTTT. As protein: CASTLGSSDTQYF. The J gene is TRBJ2-3, the V gene TRBV7-9; unclear D gene. The V end was cut by 7 bases, the J end by 4 bases, with 12 bases between. This CDR3 spans 13 amino acids. The germline gives CDR1 SEHNR, CDR2 FQNEAQ (reference sequence). The full variable domain, in which reference TRBV7-9 and TRBJ2-3 provide the parts outside the CDR3, is DTGVSQNPRHKITKRGQNVTFRCDPISEHNRLYWYRQTLGQGPEFLTYFQNEAQLEKSRLLSDRFSAERPKGSFSTLEIQRTEQGDSAMYLCASTLGSSDTQYFGPGTRLTVL.

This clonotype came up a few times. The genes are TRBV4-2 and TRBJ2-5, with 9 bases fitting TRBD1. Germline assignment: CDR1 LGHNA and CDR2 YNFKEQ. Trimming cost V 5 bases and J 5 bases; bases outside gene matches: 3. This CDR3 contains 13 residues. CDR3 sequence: CASSWTGDETQYF. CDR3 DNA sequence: TGTGCCAGCAGCTGGACAGGGGACGAGACCCAGTACTTC.